This T cell receptor beta chain was observed in a study of T cells in Graves' hyperthyroidism and ophthalmopathy. This CDR3 has 13 residues. As concerns this clonotype: Antigen specificity is unknown. Being one base from a much bigger clone, this may be a read error.

Findings of the study overall: A median about 7 months before onset, the model predicted ophthalmopathy.

Amplified regions were TCR beta CDR3 sequences from RNA transcripts. Researchers ran a first-round RT-PCR on the TCR CDR3 using the HTBI primer set. TCRdb recomputed calls from the multiplex PCR reads with MiXCR, one row per CDR3 protein. The table has approximately 420,000 distinct CDR3 sequences, under 15% seen once. The rearrangement joins TRBV12-3 or TRBV12-4 to TRBJ1-1; no reliable D call. Sequencing input: blood. The sequence was collected from a woman in her twenties or thirties with Graves' hyperthyroidism. CDR3 protein: CASKGRINTEALF. CDR3 bases: TGTGCCAGCAAAGGCCGAATCAACACTGAAGCTCTCTTT.